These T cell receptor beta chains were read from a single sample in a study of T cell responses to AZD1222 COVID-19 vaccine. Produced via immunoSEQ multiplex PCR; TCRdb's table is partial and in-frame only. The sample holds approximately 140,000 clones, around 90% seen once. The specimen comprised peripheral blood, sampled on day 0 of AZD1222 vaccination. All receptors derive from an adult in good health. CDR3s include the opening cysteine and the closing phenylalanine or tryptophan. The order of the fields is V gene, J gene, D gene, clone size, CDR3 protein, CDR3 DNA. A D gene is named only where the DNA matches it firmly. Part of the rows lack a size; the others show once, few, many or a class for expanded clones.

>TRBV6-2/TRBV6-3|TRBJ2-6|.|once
CASSYSMEAPGANVLTF
TGTGCCAGCAGTTACTCGATGGAGGCACCTGGGGCCAACGTCCTGACTTTC
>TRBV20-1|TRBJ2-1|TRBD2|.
CSASYYGLADYNEQFF
TGCAGTGCTAGTTATTACGGGCTAGCGGATTACAATGAGCAGTTCTTC
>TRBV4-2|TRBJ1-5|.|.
CASSQEGAGNQPQHF
TGTGCCAGCAGCCAAGAAGGGGCGGGAAATCAGCCCCAGCATTTT
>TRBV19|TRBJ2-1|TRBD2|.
CASSILGLGVTRGNEQFF
TGTGCCAGTAGTATACTCGGACTAGGGGTCACGCGGGGGAATGAGCAGTTCTTC
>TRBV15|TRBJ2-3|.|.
CATSRDSAGTDTQYF
TGTGCCACCAGCAGAGATTCCGCGGGTACAGATACGCAGTATTTT
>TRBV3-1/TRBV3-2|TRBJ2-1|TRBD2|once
CASRKRDAGLAGKQFF
TGTGCCAGCAGAAAACGGGATGCGGGACTAGCGGGGAAGCAGTTCTTC
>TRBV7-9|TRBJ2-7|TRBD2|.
CASTGGEDEQYF
TGTGCCTCAACCGGGGGGGAGGACGAGCAGTACTTC
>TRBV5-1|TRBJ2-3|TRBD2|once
CASSAGLAEDTQYF
TGCGCCAGCAGCGCGGGACTAGCGGAGGATACGCAGTATTTT
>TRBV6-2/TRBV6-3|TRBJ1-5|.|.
CASSWPGGDQPQHF
TGTGCCAGCAGTTGGCCGGGGGGGGATCAGCCCCAGCATTTT
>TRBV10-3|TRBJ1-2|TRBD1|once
CAISPPGQGSYGYTF
TGTGCCATCAGCCCCCCGGGACAGGGGAGCTATGGCTACACCTTC
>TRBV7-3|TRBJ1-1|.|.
CASSLTGLKGTGTEAFF
TGTGCCAGCAGCTTAACAGGGCTCAAGGGAACAGGCACTGAAGCTTTCTTT
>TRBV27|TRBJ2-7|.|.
CASSLLGLYHYEQYF
TGTGCCAGCAGTTTATTGGGACTCTATCACTACGAGCAGTACTTC
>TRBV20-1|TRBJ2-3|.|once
CSARLGDTQYF
TGCAGTGCTAGGTTGGGAGATACGCAGTATTTT
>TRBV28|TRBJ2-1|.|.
CASSSLSVEQFF
TGTGCCAGCAGTTCCCTCTCGGTTGAGCAGTTCTTC
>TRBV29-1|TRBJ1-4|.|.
CSVLGANEKLFF
TGCAGCGTTCTTGGGGCTAATGAAAAACTGTTTTTT
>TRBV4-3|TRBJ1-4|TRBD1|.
CASSLRGGATNEKLFF
TGCGCCAGCAGCCTCAGGGGGGGTGCAACTAATGAAAAACTGTTTTTT
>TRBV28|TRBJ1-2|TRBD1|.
CASTDRGSSLYYGYTF
TGTGCCAGCACCGACAGGGGGTCTTCCCTCTACTATGGCTACACCTTC
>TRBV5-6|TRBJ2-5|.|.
CASSLGPQETQYF
TGTGCCAGCAGCTTGGGTCCCCAAGAGACCCAGTACTTC
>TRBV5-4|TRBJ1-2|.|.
CASSLKRELPNYGYTF
TGTGCCAGCAGCTTGAAACGGGAGCTCCCTAACTATGGCTACACCTTC
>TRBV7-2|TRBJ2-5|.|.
CASSPGTIQETQYF
TGTGCCAGCAGCCCTGGGACCATCCAAGAGACCCAGTACTTC
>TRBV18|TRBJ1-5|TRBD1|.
CASSPQGARQPQHF
TGTGCCAGCTCACCACAGGGGGCGCGTCAGCCCCAGCATTTT
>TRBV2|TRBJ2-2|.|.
CAVPDQANTGELFF
TGTGCCGTTCCGGACCAGGCGAACACCGGGGAGCTGTTTTTT
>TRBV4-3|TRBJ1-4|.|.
CASSQEALETLTNEKLFF
TGCGCCAGCAGCCAAGAAGCTCTTGAAACTCTAACTAATGAAAAACTGTTTTTT
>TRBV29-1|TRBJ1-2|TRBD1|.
CSVYSGQGFNYGYTF
TGCAGCGTCTATTCAGGACAGGGCTTTAACTATGGCTACACCTTC
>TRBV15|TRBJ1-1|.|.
CATSSYQGLGTEAFF
TGTGCCACCAGCAGTTACCAGGGATTGGGCACTGAAGCTTTCTTT